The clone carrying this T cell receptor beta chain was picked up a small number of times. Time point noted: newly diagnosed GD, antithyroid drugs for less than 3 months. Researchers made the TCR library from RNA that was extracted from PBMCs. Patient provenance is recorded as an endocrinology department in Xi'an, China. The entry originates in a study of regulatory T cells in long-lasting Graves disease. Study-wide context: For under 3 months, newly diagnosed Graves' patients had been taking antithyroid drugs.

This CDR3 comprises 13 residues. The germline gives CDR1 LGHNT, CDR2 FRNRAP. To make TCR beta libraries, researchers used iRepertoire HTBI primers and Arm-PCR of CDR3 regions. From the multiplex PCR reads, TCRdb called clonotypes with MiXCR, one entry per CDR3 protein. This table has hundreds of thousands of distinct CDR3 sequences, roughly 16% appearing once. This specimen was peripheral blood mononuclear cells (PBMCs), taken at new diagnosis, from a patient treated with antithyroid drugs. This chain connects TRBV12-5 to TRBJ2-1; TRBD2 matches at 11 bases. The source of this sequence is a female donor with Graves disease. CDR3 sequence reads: CASTSGSPDEQFF. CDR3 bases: TGTGCCTCTACTAGCGGGAGCCCCGATGAGCAGTTCTTC.